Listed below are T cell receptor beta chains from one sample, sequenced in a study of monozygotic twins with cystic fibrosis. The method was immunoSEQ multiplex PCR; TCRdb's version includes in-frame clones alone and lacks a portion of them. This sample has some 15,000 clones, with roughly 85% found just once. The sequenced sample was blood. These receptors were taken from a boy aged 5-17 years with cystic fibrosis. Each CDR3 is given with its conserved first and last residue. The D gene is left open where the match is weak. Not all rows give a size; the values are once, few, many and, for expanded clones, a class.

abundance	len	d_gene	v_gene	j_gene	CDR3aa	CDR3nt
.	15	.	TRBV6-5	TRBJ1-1	CASSYSGTANTEAFF	TGTGCCAGCAGTTACTCAGGGACCGCTAACACTGAAGCTTTCTTT
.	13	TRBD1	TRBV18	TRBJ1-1	CASSPETGGKAFF	TGTGCCAGCTCACCAGAGACAGGGGGTAAAGCTTTCTTT
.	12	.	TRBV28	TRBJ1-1	CASISLNTEAFF	TGTGCCAGCATAAGCCTGAACACTGAAGCTTTCTTT
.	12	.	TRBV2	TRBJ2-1	CASRARENEQFF	TGTGCCAGCAGGGCCAGGGAAAATGAGCAGTTCTTC
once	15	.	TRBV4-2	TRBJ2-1	CASSQSGDTYNEQFF	TGTGCCAGCAGCCAATCTGGGGACACATACAATGAGCAGTTCTTC
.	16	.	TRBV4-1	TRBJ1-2	CASSHTGPTSVYGYTF	TGCGCCAGCAGCCACACAGGCCCCACCTCCGTCTATGGCTACACCTTC
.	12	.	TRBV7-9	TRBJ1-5	CASSFEWQPQHF	TGTGCCAGCAGCTTTGAGTGGCAGCCCCAGCATTTT
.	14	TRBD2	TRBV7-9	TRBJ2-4	CASSPQAGGNIQYF	TGTGCCAGCAGCCCCCAAGCGGGAGGAAACATTCAGTACTTC
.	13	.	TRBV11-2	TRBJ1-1	CASRSQMNTEAFF	TGTGCCAGCAGATCACAGATGAACACTGAAGCTTTCTTT
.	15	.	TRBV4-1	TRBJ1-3	CASSQTTVSGNTIYF	TGCGCCAGCAGCCAAACGACAGTTTCTGGAAACACCATATATTTT
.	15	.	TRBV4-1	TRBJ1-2	CASSQVLSGHYGYTF	TGCGCCAGCAGCCAAGTTCTCTCGGGACACTATGGCTACACCTTC
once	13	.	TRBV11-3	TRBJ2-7	CASSLESRAEQYF	TGTGCCAGCAGCTTAGAAAGCAGGGCCGAGCAGTACTTC
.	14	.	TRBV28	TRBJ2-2	CASSLTGGPGELFF	TGTGCCAGCAGTCTTACCGGGGGGCCCGGGGAGCTGTTTTTT
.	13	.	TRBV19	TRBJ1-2	CASSISANYGYTF	TGTGCCAGTAGTATATCAGCCAACTATGGCTACACCTTC
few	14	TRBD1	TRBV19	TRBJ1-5	CASSIRQGGQPQHF	TGTGCCAGTAGTATCAGGCAGGGGGGCCAGCCCCAGCATTTT
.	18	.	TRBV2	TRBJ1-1	CASTAHPGLGATNTEAFF	TGTGCCAGCACGGCGCACCCAGGGTTGGGGGCGACGAACACTGAAGCTTTCTTT
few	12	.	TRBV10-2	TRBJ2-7	CASSSVGDEQYF	TGCGCCAGTAGCTCGGTGGGGGACGAGCAGTACTTC
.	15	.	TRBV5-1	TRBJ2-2	CASSFSGVGTGELFF	TGCGCCAGCAGCTTTTCGGGAGTGGGCACCGGGGAGCTGTTTTTT
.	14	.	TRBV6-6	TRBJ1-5	CASKRGGGGQPQHF	TGTGCCAGCAAAAGAGGCGGGGGGGGTCAGCCCCAGCATTTT
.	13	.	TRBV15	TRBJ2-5	CATSSTRGETQYF	TGTGCCACCAGCAGTACCAGGGGAGAGACCCAGTACTTC
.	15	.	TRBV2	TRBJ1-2	CASSEGSLRNYGYTF	TGTGCCAGCAGTGAGGGCAGCCTAAGGAACTATGGCTACACCTTC
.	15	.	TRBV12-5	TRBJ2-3	CASGLAGLGSDTQYF	TGTGCTAGTGGTTTGGCAGGTTTGGGCTCAGATACGCAGTATTTT
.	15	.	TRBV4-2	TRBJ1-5	CASSQEGGASQPQHF	TGTGCCAGCAGCCAAGAAGGGGGGGCAAGTCAGCCCCAGCATTTT
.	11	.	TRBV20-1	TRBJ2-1	CSAALYNEQFF	TGCAGTGCTGCCCTTTACAATGAGCAGTTCTTC
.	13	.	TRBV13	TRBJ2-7	CASSLGSSYEQYF	TGTGCCAGCAGCTTAGGATCTTCCTACGAGCAGTACTTC
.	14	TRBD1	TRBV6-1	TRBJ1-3	CASSATGDGNTIYF	TGTGCCAGCAGTGCAACAGGGGATGGAAACACCATATATTTT
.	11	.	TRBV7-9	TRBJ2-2	CASSLAGELFF	TGTGCCAGCAGCTTAGCCGGGGAGCTGTTTTTT
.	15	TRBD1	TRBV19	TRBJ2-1	CASSAPSAGGNEQFF	TGTGCCAGTAGTGCACCCTCGGCAGGGGGCAATGAGCAGTTCTTC
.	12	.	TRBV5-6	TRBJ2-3	CASSRAADTQYF	TGTGCCAGCAGCCGTGCCGCAGATACGCAGTATTTT
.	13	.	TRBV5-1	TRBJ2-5	CASHPGAGETQYF	TGCGCCAGCCACCCAGGGGCGGGGGAGACCCAGTACTTC
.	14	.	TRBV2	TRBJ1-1	CASSAAAVNTEAFF	TGTGCCAGCAGTGCCGCGGCGGTGAACACTGAAGCTTTCTTT
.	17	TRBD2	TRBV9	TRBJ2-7	CASSVVETSLHRYEQYF	TGTGCCAGCAGCGTAGTTGAGACTAGCCTCCATCGGTACGAGCAGTACTTC
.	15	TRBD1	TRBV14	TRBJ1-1	CASSPLRGLNTEAFF	TGTGCCAGCAGCCCGCTCAGGGGGTTGAACACTGAAGCTTTCTTT
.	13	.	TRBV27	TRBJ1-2	CASSLGSNYGYTF	TGTGCCAGCAGTTTGGGCAGTAACTATGGCTACACCTTC
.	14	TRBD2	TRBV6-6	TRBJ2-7	CASSDSGRAGEQYF	TGTGCCAGCAGTGACAGCGGGAGGGCCGGCGAGCAGTACTTC
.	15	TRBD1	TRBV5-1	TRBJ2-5	CASSLARQGRETQYF	TGCGCCAGCAGCTTGGCACGACAGGGCCGGGAGACCCAGTACTTC
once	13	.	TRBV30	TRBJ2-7	CAWSRDTTYEQYF	TGTGCCTGGAGTCGGGACACAACCTACGAGCAGTACTTC
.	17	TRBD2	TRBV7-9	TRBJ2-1	CASSLLALAGRFNEQFF	TGTGCCAGCAGCTTATTAGCCCTAGCGGGAAGATTCAATGAGCAGTTCTTC
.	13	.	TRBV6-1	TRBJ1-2	CASSEGSWYGYTF	TGTGCCAGCAGTGAGGGCAGTTGGTATGGCTACACCTTC
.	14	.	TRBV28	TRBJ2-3	CASTPLGRTDTQYF	TGTGCCAGCACTCCGTTGGGTCGGACAGATACGCAGTATTTT
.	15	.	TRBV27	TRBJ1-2	CASSFYGHLSGGYTF	TGTGCCAGCAGTTTTTACGGGCACCTTTCGGGTGGCTACACCTTC
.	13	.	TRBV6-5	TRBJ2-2	CASSSHNTGELFF	TGTGCCAGCAGTTCTCACAACACCGGGGAGCTGTTTTTT
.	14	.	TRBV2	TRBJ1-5	CASRGMGANQPQHF	TGTGCCAGCAGGGGCATGGGAGCCAATCAGCCCCAGCATTTT
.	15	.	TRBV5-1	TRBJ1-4	CASSLAAIGDEKLFF	TGCGCCAGCAGCTTGGCGGCCATTGGAGATGAAAAACTGTTTTTT
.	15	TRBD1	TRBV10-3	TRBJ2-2	CAIRGAGGSTGELFF	TGTGCCATCAGGGGGGCAGGGGGCAGCACCGGGGAGCTGTTTTTT
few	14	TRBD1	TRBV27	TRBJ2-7	CASSLTGGPYEQYF	TGTGCCAGCAGCCTGACAGGGGGTCCATACGAGCAGTACTTC
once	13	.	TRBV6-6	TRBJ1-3	CASSPNSGNTIYF	TGTGCCAGCAGTCCCAACTCTGGAAACACCATATATTTT
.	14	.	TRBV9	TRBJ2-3	CASSVGVPTDTQYF	TGTGCCAGCAGCGTAGGTGTGCCCACAGATACGCAGTATTTT
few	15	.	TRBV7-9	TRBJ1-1	CASSLGGGENTEAFF	TGTGCCAGCAGCTTAGGTGGGGGGGAGAACACTGAAGCTTTCTTT
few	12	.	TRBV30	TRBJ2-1	CAWSVSREREFF	TGTGCCTGGAGCGTGTCGAGAGAGCGGGAGTTCTTC
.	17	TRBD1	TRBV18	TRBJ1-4	CASSPVAPGQSNEKLFF	TGTGCCAGCTCACCAGTGGCCCCGGGACAGAGTAATGAAAAACTGTTTTTT
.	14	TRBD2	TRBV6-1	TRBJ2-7	CASEERGRSYEQYF	TGTGCCTCCGAAGAGCGGGGGCGATCCTACGAGCAGTACTTC
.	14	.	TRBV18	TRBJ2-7	CASSQGPGSYEQYF	TGTGCCAGCTCCCAGGGACCGGGCAGTTACGAGCAGTACTTC
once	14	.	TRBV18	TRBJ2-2	CASSGQGVTGELFF	TGTGCCAGCTCAGGCCAGGGTGTCACCGGGGAGCTGTTTTTT